This TCR beta chain appears in the sequencing data of a study of T cells in Graves' hyperthyroidism and ophthalmopathy (dated by TCRdb to about 2019). In the study overall: Peripheral blood samples were taken at the time of initial diagnosis, prior to any treatment. To identify TCR V-J signatures that set the groups apart, the researchers used a discovery cohort of 100 or so patients, made up of 40 to 45 with Graves' ophthalmopathy and about 55 with stable Graves' hyperthyroidism. The paper describes TCR Vbeta CDR3 sequencing of 140 or so peripheral blood samples, made up of 43 ophthalmopathy patients, roughly 75 hyperthyroidism patients and 17 progressor patients. The 100 or so discovery patients were divided at random into training and test sets in a 7:3 ratio. An independent validation cohort of under 20 hyperthyroidism patients and 17 patients who later progressed to ophthalmopathy tested prospective prediction of ophthalmopathy. In about 6 Graves' hyperthyroidism patients, the study also compared T-cell repertoires from thyroid tissue with T-cell repertoires from blood. After blood sampling, hyperthyroidism patients were treated with methimazole at a starting dose of 30 mg daily, and ophthalmopathy patients were treated with high-dose intravenous methylprednisolone. Overall results and qualifications from the work: Ophthalmopathy was separated from stable hyperthyroidism by a 13 V-J signature model, with over 85% sensitivity and roughly 81% specificity obtained in cross-validation and 80%/75% obtained in testing. Blood samples also contained most of the expanded thyroid clonotypes (frequency above 0.001), which suggests that blood repertoires may reflect thyroid immune responses. In validation, the model predicted progression to ophthalmopathy a median of approximately 6.6 months before onset, with approximately 71% sensitivity and around 76% specificity. Sample size was not statistically predetermined, and blinding of investigators to group allocation was not performed.

At least ten counts were recorded for this clonotype. Its cognate antigen has yet to be identified. Base qualities are not at hand, and no much larger clone is one base apart. A patient counted as having stable Graves' hyperthyroidism if no progression to ophthalmopathy occurred over 18 months of follow-up. Hyperthyroidism patients were newly diagnosed, had a disease duration of under 2 months, and were aged 18 to 65 years. The study excluded patients with uncontrolled infections, other autoimmune diseases, pregnancy or lactation. Diagnoses relied on clinical symptoms, serum thyroxine and TRAb, thyroid ultrasound and orbital computed tomography. Ficoll-Paque density gradient centrifugation was used to isolate PBMCs from approximately 11 ml of fresh peripheral blood. Total RNA was extracted using Trizol reagent, and RNA quality was assessed on an Agilent 2100 Bioanalyzer. Amplification of TCR beta CDR3 regions was carried out from RNA transcripts. For the first round of RT-PCR on the TCR CDR3, the HTBI primer set was used together with the Qiagen OneStep RT-PCR kit. Libraries were constructed in a second round of multiplex PCR, after which size selection and purification were performed. The libraries were sequenced on an Illumina HiSeq2000 using paired-end 100 bp reads. The study's processing was this. SOAPnuke was used to process the raw data, removing reads that contained adapters or uncalled bases, had a mean Phred below 15, or lacked an exact match to the constant primer or identifier. COPE v1.2.5 was used to merge the high-quality paired reads, and each unique nucleotide sequence was defined as a clonotype. MiTCR v1.1 was used to align the clonotypes against IMGT TRBV, TRBD and TRBJ reference segments. Only V-J combinations with frequency above 0.0001, covering 99% to 99.2% of repertoires, were analysed. The TCS score was defined as the ratio of F50 (clonal expansion) to E x V (chaos), calculated using BLOSUM62-based TCRdist between CDR3 peptides within each V-J. Welch's t-statistics and random forest reduced roughly 530 V-J features to 13, which were used in a naive Bayes classifier (R e1071). TCRdb passed the public sequencing reads through fastp at Q25 and MiXCR, retaining productive beta sequences. Entries that share a CDR3 protein sequence are merged under the most common genes and DNA. V and J calls and clone size were set by TCRdb, not the authors. The sample data list roughly 420,000 distinct CDR3 sequences, and about 13% of these were observed just once. The top ten clonotypes cover less than 6.5% of the sample.

This clonotype originated in a woman younger than 30 with Graves' hyperthyroidism. The sample consisted of blood.

The CDR3 protein is CASSYGGREGFRETQYF. The sequenced DNA: TGTGCCAGCAGTTACGGTGGGCGGGAGGGCTTTCGAGAGACCCAGTACTTC. The chain couples TRBV6-6 to TRBJ2-5, with 9 junctional bases fitting TRBD2. The germline V gene (reference sequence) gives CDR1 as MNHNY and CDR2 as SVGAGI. Taken from cysteine to phenylalanine, the CDR3 has 17 residues. Solely the CDR3 DNA is kept, with 51 bases framed from the first base. V is pruned by 2 bases and J by 4 bases, leaving 11 bases of the junction without a gene match.